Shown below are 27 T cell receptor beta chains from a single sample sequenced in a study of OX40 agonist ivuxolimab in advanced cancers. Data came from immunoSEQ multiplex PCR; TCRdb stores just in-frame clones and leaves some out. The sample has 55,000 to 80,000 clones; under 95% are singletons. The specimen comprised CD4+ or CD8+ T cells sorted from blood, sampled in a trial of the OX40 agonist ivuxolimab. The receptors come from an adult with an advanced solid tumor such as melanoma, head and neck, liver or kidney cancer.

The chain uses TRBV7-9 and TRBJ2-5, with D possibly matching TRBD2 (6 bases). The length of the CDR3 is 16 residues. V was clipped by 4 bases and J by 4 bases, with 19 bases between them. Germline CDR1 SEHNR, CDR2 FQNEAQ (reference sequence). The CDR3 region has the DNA TGTGCCAGCAGCTCCCTTACCGTCTGGGAGGCAGAGACCCAGTACTTC. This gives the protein CASSSLTVWEAETQYF.

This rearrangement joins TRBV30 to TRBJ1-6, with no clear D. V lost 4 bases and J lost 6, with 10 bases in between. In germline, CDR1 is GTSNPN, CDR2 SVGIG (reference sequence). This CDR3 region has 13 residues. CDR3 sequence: CAWKYGFNSPLHF. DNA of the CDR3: TGTGCCTGGAAATACGGGTTTAATTCACCCCTCCACTTT. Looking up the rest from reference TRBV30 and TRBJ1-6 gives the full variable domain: SQTIHQWPATLVQPVGSPLSLECTVEGTSNPNLYWYRQAAGRGLQLLFYSVGIGQISSEVPQNLSASRPQDRQFILSSKKLLLSDSGFYLCAWKYGFNSPLHFGNGTRLTVT.

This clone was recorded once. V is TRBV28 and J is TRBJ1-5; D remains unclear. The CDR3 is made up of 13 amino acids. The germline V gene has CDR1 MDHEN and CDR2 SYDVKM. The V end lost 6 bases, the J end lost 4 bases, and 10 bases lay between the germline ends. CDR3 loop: CASRLAGNQPQHF. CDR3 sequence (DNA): TGTGCCAGCAGATTAGCCGGGAATCAGCCCCAGCATTTT.

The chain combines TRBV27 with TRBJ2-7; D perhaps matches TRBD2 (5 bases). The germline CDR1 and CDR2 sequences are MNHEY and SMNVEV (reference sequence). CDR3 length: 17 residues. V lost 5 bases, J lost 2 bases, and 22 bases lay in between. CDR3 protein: CASSLLAGELVAYEQYF. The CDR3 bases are TGTGCCAGCAGTCTCTTGGCGGGCGAGTTGGTGGCCTACGAGCAGTACTTC.

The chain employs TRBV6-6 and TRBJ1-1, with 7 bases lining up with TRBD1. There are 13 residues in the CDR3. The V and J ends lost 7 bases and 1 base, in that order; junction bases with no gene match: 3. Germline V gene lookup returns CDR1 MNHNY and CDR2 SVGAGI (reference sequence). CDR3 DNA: TGTGCCAGCACGTACAGGGGGAACACTGAAGCTTTCTTT. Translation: CASTYRGNTEAFF.

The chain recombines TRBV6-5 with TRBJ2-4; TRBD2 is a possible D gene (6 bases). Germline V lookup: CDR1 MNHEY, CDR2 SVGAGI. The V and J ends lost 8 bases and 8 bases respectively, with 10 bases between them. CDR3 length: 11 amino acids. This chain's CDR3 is CASGGADIQYF. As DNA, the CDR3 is TGTGCCAGCGGAGGGGCGGACATTCAGTACTTC.

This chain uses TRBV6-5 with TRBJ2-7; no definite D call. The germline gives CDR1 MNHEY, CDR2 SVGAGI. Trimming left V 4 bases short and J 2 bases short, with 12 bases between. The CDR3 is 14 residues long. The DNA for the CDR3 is TGTGCCAGCAGTTTAACGGAGTTAACCTACGAGCAGTACTTC. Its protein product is CASSLTELTYEQYF.

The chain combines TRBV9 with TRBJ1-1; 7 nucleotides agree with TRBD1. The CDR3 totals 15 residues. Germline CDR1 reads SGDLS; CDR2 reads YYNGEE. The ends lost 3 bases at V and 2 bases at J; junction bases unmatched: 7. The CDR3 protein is CASSGRQGGNTEAFF. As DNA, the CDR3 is TGTGCCAGCAGCGGGAGACAGGGTGGAAACACTGAAGCTTTCTTT.

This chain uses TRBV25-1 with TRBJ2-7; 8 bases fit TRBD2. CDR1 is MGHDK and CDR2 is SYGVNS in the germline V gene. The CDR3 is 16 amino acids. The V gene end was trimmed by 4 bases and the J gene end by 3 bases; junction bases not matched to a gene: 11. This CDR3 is CASSALTGTRSYEQYF. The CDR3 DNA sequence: TGTGCCAGCAGTGCATTAACAGGGACTAGAAGCTACGAGCAGTACTTC.

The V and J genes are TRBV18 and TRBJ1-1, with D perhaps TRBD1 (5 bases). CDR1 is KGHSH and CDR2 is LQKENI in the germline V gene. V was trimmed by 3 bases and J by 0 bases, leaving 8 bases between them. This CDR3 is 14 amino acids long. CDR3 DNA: TGTGCCAGCTCACCCCAGGGAATGAACACTGAAGCTTTCTTT. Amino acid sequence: CASSPQGMNTEAFF.

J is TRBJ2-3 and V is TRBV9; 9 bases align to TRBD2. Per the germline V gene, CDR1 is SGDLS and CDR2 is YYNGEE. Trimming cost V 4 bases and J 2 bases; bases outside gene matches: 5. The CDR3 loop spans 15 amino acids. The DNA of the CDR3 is TGTGCCAGCAGCCCAACTAGCGGGTACACAGATACGCAGTATTTT. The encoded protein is CASSPTSGYTDTQYF. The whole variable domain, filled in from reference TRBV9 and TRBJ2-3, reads DSGVTQTPKHLITATGQRVTLRCSPRSGDLSVYWYQQSLDQGLQFLIQYYNGEERAKGNILERFSAQQFPDLHSELNLSSLELGDSALYFCASSPTSGYTDTQYFGPGTRLTVL.

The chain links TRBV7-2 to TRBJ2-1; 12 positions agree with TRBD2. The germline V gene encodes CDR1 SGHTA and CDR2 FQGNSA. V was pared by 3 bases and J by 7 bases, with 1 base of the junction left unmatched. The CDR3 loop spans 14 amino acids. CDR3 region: CASSFGTSGNEQFF. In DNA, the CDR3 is TGTGCCAGCAGCTTTGGGACTAGCGGGAATGAGCAGTTCTTC.

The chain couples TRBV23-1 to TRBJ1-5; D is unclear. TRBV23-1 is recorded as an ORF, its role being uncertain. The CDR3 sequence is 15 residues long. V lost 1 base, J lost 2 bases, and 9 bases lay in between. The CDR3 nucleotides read TGCGCCAGCAGTCAATGGGAGACGGGCAATCAGCCCCAGCATTTT. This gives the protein CASSQWETGNQPQHF.

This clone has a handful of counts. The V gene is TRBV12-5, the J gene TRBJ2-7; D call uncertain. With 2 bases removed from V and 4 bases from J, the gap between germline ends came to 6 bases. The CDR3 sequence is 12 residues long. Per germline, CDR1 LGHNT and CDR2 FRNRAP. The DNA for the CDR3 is TGTGCTAGTGGTTTGAGCGAGTACGAGCAGTACTTC. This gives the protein CASGLSEYEQYF.

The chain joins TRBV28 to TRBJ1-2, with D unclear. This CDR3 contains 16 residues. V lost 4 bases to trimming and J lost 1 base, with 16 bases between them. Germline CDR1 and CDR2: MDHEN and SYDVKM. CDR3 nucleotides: TGTGCCAGCAGTTCCCCCTTAGGACCGATTAACTATGGCTACACCTTC. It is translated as CASSSPLGPINYGYTF.

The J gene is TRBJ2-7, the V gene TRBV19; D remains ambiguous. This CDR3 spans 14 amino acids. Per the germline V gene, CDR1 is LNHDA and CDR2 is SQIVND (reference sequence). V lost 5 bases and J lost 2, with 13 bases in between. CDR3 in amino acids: CASSPRHGPYEQYF. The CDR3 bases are TGTGCCAGTAGTCCACGACACGGCCCCTACGAGCAGTACTTC.

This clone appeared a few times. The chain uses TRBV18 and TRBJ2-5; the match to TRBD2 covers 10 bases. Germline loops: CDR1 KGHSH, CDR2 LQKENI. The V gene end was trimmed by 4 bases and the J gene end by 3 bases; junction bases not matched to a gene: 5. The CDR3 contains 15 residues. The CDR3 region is CASSQELAGKETQYF. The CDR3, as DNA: TGTGCCAGCTCACAGGAACTAGCGGGAAAAGAGACCCAGTACTTC.

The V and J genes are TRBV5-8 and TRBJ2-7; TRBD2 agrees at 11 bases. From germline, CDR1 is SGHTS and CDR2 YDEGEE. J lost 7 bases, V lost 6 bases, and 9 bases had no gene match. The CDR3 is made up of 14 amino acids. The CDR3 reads CASTFSGREREQYF. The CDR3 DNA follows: TGTGCCAGCACCTTTAGCGGGAGGGAGCGGGAGCAGTACTTC. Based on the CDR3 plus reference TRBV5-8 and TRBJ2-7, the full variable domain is EAGVTQSPTHLIKTRGQQATLRCSPISGHTSVYWYQQALGLGLQFLLWYDEGEERNRGNFPPRFSGRQFPNYSSELNVNALELEDSALYLCASTFSGREREQYFGPGTRLTVT.

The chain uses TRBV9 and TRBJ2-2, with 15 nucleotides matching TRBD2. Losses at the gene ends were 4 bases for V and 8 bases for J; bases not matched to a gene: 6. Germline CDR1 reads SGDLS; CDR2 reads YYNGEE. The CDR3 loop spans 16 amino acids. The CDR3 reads CASSPGLAGGTGELFF. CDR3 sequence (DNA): TGTGCCAGCAGCCCGGGACTAGCGGGAGGAACAGGGGAGCTGTTTTTT.

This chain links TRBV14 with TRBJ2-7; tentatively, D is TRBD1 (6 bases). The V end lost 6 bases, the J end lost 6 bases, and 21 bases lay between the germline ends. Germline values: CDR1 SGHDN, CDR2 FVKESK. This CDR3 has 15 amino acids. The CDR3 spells CASRQSGTIQSEQYF. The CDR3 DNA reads TGTGCCAGCAGACAATCCGGGACAATCCAGAGCGAGCAGTACTTC.

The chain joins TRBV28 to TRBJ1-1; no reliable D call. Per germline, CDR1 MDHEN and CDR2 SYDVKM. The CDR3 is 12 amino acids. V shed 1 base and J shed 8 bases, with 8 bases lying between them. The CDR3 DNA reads TGTGCCAGCAGTTTATCTGCGAAGGAAGCTTTCTTT. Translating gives CASSLSAKEAFF.

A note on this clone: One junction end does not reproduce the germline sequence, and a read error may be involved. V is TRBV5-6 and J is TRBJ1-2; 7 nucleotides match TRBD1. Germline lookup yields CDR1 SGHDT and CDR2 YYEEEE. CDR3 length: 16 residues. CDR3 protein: CASRLDTTGSNYGYTF. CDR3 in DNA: TGTGCCAGCAGGTTGGACACGACAGGGTCGAACTATGGCTACACCTTC.

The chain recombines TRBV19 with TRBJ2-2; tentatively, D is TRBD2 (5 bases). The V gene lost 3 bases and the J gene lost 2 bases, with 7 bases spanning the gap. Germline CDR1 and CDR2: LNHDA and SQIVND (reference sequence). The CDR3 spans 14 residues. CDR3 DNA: TGTGCCAGTAGTATTCGGGGAAACACCGGGGAGCTGTTTTTT. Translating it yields CASSIRGNTGELFF.

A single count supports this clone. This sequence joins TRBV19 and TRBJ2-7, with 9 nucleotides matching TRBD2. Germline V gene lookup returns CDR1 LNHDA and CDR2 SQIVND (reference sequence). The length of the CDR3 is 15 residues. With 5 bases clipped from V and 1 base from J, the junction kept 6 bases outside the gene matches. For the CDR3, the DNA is TGTGCCAGTAGTCGTGGACTAGCGCCGTCCTACGAGCAGTACTTC. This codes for CASSRGLAPSYEQYF.

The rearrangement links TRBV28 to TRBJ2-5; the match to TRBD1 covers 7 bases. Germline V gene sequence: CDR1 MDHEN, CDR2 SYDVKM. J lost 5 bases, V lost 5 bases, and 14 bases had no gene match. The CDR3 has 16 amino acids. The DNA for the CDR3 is TGTGCCAGCAGTCGTTATGGAGGACAGGAACAGGAGACCCAGTACTTC. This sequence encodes CASSRYGGQEQETQYF.

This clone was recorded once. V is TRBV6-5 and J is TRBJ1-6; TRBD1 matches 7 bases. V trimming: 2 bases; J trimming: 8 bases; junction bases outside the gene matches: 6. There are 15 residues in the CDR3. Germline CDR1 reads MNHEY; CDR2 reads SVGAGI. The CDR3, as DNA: TGTGCCAGCAGTTACGCGACAGGGTCTTATTCACCCCTCCACTTT. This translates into CASSYATGSYSPLHF.

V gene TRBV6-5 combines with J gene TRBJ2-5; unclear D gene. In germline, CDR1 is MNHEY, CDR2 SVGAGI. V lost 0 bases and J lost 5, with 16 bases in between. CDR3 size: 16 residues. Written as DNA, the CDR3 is TGTGCCAGCAGTTACTCGACCGGCCTACGAGGCGAGACCCAGTACTTC. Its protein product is CASSYSTGLRGETQYF.